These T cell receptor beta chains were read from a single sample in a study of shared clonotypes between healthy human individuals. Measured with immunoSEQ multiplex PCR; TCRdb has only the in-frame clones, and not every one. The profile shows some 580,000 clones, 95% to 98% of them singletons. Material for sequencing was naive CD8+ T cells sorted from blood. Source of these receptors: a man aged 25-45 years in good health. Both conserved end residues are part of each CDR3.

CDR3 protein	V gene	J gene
CASSGKDSYRTDTQYF	TRBV28	TRBJ2-3
CASSRLQGFDTQYF	TRBV6-5	TRBJ2-3
CASSQEPRQGFLNEQFF	TRBV4-3	TRBJ2-1
CASSFWGLSNQPQHF	TRBV28	TRBJ1-5
CASSEAPLNTEAFF	TRBV6-1	TRBJ1-1
CASSPAESGSGNTIYF	TRBV27	TRBJ1-3
CASSLTSSYNEQFF	TRBV7-9	TRBJ2-1
CASSHAGTDPYEQYF	TRBV18	TRBJ2-7
CASSITGGNEQFF	TRBV28	TRBJ2-1
CASSDGLAEYTGELFF	TRBV5-5	TRBJ2-2
CSVEDRDGYTF	TRBV29-1	TRBJ1-2
CASSMGLAPSYEQYF	TRBV7-9	TRBJ2-7
CAIRPGTGNNEQFF	TRBV28	TRBJ2-1
CAWMSYAGMRYTQYF	TRBV30	TRBJ2-3
CASSFGQPYEQYF	TRBV27	TRBJ2-7
CSVEDLGGGAEAFF	TRBV29-1	TRBJ1-1
CASSLARQGSIHEQYF	TRBV7-9	TRBJ2-7
CASSGGGASYEQYF	TRBV5-6	TRBJ2-7
CASSQDGEGGNQPQHF	TRBV4-1	TRBJ1-5
CSARRGWEPQHF	TRBV29-1	TRBJ1-5
CASSPDGYEQYF	TRBV5-6	TRBJ2-7
CASSLGLTGIEAFF	TRBV7-2	TRBJ1-1
CASSSIAEYQETQYF	TRBV5-4	TRBJ2-5
CASSLGPNEQFF	TRBV27	TRBJ2-1
CASSVAGTGPYEQYF	TRBV5-1	TRBJ2-7
CASSGSVGWVYEQYF	TRBV27	TRBJ2-7
CASSNLDVEKLFF	TRBV27	TRBJ1-4
CASSLRGEETQYF	TRBV5-1	TRBJ2-5
CASSFLGSYEQYF	TRBV7-2	TRBJ2-7
CASRPYRDSFNEQFF	TRBV6-5	TRBJ2-1
CASSHSGQSLAKNIQYF	TRBV4-1	TRBJ2-4
CASSLPTGELFF	TRBV7-9	TRBJ2-2
CASSLIPNTGELFF	TRBV5-4	TRBJ2-2
CASSGLAGGVKAQYF	TRBV9	TRBJ2-3
CSVRTLNTEAFF	TRBV29-1	TRBJ1-1
CSVTPFTSGATDTQYF	TRBV29-1	TRBJ2-3
CASSLSAGTYYEQYF	TRBV28	TRBJ2-7
CASSPGYNEQFF	TRBV2	TRBJ2-1
CASSFRREQYEQYF	TRBV27	TRBJ2-7
CASSSLQGADYEQYF	TRBV5-6	TRBJ2-7
CSVNGRKNTEAFF	TRBV29-1	TRBJ1-1
CASSFDGNYGYTF	TRBV13	TRBJ1-2
CASSFRTHRNEQFF	TRBV5-1	TRBJ2-1
CASSSTGVPETQYF	TRBV28	TRBJ2-5
CASRFTYRASNQPQHF	TRBV28	TRBJ1-5
CSVEEGQTYEQYF	TRBV29-1	TRBJ2-7
CASSLNAILSPDTQYF	TRBV5-1	TRBJ2-3
CASSQELVSEQYF	TRBV4-1	TRBJ2-7
CASSAKAADNEKLFF	TRBV6-1	TRBJ1-4
CASSTRQGAREQYF	TRBV27	TRBJ2-7